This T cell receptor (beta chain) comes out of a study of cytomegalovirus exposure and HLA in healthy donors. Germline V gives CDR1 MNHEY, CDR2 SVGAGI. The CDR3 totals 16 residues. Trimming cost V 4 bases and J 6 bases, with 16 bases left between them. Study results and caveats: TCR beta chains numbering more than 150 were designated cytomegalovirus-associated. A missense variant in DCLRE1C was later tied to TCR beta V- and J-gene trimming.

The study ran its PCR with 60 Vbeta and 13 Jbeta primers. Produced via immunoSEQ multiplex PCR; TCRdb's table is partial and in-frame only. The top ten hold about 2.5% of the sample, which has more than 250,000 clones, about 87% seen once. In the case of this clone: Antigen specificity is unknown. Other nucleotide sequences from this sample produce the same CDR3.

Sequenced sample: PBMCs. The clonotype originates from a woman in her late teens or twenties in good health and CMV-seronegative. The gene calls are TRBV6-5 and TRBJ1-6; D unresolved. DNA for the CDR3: TGTGCCAGCAGTTCAACCGGTCTGAGTTTTAATTCACCCCTCCACTTT. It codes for CASSSTGLSFNSPLHF.